This TCR beta chain was identified during a study of control samples from healthy donors and cancer patients. Measured with immunoSEQ multiplex PCR; TCRdb has only the in-frame clones, and not every one. The sample consists of 130,000 to 150,000 clones, more than 90% of them appearing once. CDR3 length equals 17 residues. Unmatched junction bases numbered 2, after V lost 3 bases and J lost 0 bases. Germline V lookup: CDR1 SGHRS, CDR2 YFSETQ. The gene calls are TRBV5-1 and TRBJ2-1; 14 bases line up with TRBD2. The receptor's source is a man aged 30-40 years in good health. The source material was blood. The CDR3 protein is CASSSTSGGASYNEQFF. CDR3 coding DNA: TGCGCCAGCAGCTCGACTAGCGGGGGGGCCTCCTACAATGAGCAGTTCTTC.